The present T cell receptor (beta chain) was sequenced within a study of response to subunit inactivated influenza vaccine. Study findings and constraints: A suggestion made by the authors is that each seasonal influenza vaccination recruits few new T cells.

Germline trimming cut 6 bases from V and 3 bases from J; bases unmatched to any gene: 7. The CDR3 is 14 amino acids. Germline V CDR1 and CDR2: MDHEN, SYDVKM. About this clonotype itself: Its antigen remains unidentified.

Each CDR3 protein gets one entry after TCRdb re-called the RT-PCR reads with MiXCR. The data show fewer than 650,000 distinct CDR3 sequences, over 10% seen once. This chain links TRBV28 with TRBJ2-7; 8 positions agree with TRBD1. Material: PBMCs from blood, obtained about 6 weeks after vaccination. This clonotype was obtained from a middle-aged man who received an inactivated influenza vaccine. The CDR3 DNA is TGTGCCAGCAGACCCGACAGGGGAGGCTACGAGCAGTACTTC. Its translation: CASRPDRGGYEQYF. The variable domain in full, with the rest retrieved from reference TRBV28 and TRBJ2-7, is DVKVTQSSRYLVKRTGEKVFLECVQDMDHENMFWYRQDPGLGLRLIYFSYDVKMKEKGDIPEGYSVSREKKERFSLILESASTNQTSMYLCASRPDRGGYEQYFGPGTRLTVT.